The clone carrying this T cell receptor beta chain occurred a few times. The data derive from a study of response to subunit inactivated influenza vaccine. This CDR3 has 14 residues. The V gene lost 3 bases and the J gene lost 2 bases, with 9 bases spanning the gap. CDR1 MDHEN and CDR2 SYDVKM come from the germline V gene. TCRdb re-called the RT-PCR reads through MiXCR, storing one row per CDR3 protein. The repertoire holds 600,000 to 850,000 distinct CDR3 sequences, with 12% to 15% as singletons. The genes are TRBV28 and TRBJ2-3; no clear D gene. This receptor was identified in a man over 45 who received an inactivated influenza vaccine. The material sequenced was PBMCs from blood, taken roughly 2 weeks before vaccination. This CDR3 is CASSFPRTTDTQYF. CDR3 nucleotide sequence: TGTGCCAGCAGTTTTCCGCGGACCACAGATACGCAGTATTTT.